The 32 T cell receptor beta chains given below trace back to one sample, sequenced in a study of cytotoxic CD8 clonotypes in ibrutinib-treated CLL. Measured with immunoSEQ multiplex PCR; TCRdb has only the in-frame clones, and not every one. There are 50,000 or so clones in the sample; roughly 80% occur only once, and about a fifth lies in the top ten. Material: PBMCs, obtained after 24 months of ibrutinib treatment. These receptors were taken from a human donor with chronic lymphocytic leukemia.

CDR3 sequence reads: CARLHGGKGEAFF. The DNA of the CDR3 is TGTGCCAGACTCCACGGGGGGAAGGGTGAAGCTTTCTTT. The J gene is TRBJ1-1, the V gene TRBV27; TRBD1 might be the D (5 bases). Trimming stripped 9 bases from V and 7 bases from J, with 18 bases between. Germline assignment: CDR1 MNHEY and CDR2 SMNVEV (reference sequence). CDR3 length equals 13 residues.

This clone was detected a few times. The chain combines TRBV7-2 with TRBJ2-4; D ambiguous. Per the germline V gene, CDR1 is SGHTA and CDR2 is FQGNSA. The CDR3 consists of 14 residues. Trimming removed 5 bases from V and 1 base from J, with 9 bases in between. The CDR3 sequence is CASSPSGAKNIQYF. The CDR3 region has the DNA TGTGCCAGCAGCCCGAGTGGGGCCAAAAACATTCAGTACTTC.

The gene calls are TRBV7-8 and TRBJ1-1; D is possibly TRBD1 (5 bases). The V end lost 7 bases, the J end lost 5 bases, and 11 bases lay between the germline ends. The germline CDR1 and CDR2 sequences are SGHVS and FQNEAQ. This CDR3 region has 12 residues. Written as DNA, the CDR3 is TGTGCCAGCATCAGGGTTGGAACTGAAGCTTTCTTT. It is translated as CASIRVGTEAFF.

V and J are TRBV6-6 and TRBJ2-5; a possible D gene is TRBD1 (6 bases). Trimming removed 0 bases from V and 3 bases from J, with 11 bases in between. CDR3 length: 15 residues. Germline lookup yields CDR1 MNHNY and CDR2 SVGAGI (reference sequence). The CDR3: CASSYSSRGKETQYF. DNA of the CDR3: TGTGCCAGCAGTTACTCTTCCAGGGGAAAAGAGACCCAGTACTTC.

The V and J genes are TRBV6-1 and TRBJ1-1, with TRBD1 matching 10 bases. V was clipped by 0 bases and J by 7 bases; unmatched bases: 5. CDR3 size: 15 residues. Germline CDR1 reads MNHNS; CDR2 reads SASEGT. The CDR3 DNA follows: TGTGCCAGCAGTGAAGCTACCAGGACAGGGGGTGAAGCTTTCTTT. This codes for CASSEATRTGGEAFF.

The CDR3: CASSLRDRLSRQEKLFF. The CDR3 coding sequence is TGTGCCAGCTCACTCCGGGACAGATTAAGTCGGCAGGAAAAACTGTTTTTT. The genes are TRBV18 and TRBJ1-4, with TRBD1 matching over 7 bases. Germline V lookup: CDR1 KGHSH, CDR2 LQKENI. The CDR3 runs to 17 residues. The trim removed 4 bases at V and 8 bases at J, leaving 16 bases unmatched.

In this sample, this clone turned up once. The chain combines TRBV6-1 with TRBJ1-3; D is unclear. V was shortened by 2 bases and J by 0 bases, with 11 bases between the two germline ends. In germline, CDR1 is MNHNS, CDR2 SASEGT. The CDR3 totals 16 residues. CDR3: CASSELPPSSGNTIYF. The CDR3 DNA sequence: TGTGCCAGCAGTGAACTACCTCCCAGCTCTGGAAACACCATATATTTT.

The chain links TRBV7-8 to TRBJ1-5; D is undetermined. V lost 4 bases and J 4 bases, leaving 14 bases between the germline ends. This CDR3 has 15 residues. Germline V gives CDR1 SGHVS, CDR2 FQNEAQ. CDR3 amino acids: CASSSGYNFNQPQHF. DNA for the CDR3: TGTGCCAGCAGCTCCGGGTACAACTTTAATCAGCCCCAGCATTTT.

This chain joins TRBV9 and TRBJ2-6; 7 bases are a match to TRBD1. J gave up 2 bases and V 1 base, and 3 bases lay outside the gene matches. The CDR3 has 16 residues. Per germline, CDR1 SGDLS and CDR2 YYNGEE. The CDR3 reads CASSVTQGAGANVLTF. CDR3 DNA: TGTGCCAGCAGCGTAACCCAGGGGGCTGGGGCCAACGTCCTGACTTTC. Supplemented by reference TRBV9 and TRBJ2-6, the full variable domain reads DSGVTQTPKHLITATGQRVTLRCSPRSGDLSVYWYQQSLDQGLQFLIQYYNGEERAKGNILERFSAQQFPDLHSELNLSSLELGDSALYFCASSVTQGAGANVLTFGAGSRLTVL.

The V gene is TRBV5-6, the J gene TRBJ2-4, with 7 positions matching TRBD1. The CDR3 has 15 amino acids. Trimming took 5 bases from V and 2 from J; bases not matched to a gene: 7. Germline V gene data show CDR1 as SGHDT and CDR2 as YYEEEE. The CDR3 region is CASSWDSSSKNIQYF. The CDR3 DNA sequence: TGTGCCAGCAGTTGGGACAGCTCTTCCAAAAACATTCAGTACTTC.

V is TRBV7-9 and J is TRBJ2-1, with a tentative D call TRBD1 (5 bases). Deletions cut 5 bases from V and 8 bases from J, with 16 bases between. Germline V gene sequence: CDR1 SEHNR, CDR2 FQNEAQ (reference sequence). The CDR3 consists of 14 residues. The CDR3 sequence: CASSRSSGFDEQFF. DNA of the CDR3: TGTGCCAGCAGCCGATCTTCAGGGTTCGATGAGCAGTTCTTC. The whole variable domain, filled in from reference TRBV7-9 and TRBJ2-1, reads DTGVSQNPRHKITKRGQNVTFRCDPISEHNRLYWYRQTLGQGPEFLTYFQNEAQLEKSRLLSDRFSAERPKGSFSTLEIQRTEQGDSAMYLCASSRSSGFDEQFFGPGTRLTVL.

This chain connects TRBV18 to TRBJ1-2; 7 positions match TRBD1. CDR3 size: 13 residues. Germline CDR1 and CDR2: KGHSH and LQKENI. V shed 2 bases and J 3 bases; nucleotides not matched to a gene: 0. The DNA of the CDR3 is TGTGCCAGCTCACCAGACAGGGACTATGGCTACACCTTC. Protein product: CASSPDRDYGYTF. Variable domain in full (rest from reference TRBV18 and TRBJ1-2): NAGVMQNPRHLVRRRGQEARLRCSPMKGHSHVYWYRQLPEEGLKFMVYLQKENIIDESGMPKERFSAEFPKEGPSILRIQQVVRGDSAAYFCASSPDRDYGYTFGSGTRLTVV.

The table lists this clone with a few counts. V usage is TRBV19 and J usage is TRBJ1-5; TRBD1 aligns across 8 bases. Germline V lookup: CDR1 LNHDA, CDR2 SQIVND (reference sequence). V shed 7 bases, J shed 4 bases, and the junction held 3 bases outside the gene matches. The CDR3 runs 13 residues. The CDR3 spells CASTRDRNQPQHF. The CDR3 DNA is TGTGCCAGTACAAGGGACAGGAATCAGCCCCAGCATTTT.

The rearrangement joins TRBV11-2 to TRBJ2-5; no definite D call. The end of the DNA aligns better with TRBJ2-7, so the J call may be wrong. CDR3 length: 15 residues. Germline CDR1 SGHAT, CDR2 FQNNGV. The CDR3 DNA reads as TGTGCCAGCAGCCCTAGTCCCGGGTCCCTCTACGAGCAGTACTTC. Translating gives CASSPSPGSLYEQYF.

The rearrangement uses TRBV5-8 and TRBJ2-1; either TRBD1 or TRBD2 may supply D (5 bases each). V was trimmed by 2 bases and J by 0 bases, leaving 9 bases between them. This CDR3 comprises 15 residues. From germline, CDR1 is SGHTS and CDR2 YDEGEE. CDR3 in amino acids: CASSLGESSYNEQFF. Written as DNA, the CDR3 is TGTGCCAGCAGCTTAGGGGAGAGCTCCTACAATGAGCAGTTCTTC.

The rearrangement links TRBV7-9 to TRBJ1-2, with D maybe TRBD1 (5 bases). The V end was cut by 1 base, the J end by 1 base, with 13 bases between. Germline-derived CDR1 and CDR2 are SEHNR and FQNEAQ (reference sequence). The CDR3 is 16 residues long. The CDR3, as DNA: TGTGCCAGCAGCTTAGTTCTGGGGCCCCTTAACTATGGCTACACCTTC. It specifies CASSLVLGPLNYGYTF. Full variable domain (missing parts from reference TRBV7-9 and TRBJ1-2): DTGVSQNPRHKITKRGQNVTFRCDPISEHNRLYWYRQTLGQGPEFLTYFQNEAQLEKSRLLSDRFSAERPKGSFSTLEIQRTEQGDSAMYLCASSLVLGPLNYGYTFGSGTRLTVV.

The CDR3 DNA sequence: TGTGCCAGCACCCAAGGGGGCGGGGAGCTGTTTTTT. Protein product: CASTQGGGELFF. The chain couples TRBV6-5 to TRBJ2-2; possible D gene TRBD1, 6 bases. The germline gives CDR1 MNHEY, CDR2 SVGAGI. V lost 7 bases to trimming and J lost 7 bases, with 10 bases between them. The CDR3 contains 12 residues.

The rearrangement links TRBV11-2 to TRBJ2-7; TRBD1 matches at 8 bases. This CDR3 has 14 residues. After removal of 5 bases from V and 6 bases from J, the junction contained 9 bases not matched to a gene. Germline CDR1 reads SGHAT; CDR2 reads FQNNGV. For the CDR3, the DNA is TGTGCCAGCAGCGTTACAGGGGGTTGGGGCGAGCAGTACTTC. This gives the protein CASSVTGGWGEQYF.

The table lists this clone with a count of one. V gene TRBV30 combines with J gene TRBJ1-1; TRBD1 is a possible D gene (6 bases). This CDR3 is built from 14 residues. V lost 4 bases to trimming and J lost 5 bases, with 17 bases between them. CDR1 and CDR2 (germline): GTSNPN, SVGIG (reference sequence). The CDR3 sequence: CAWTIGRGWTEAFF. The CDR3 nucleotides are TGTGCCTGGACTATCGGTAGGGGGTGGACTGAAGCTTTCTTT.

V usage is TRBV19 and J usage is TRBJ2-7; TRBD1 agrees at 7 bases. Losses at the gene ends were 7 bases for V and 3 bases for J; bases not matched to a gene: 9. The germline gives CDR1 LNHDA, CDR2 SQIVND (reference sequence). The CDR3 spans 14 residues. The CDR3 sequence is CASTQGTVGYEQYF. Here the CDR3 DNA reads TGTGCCAGTACCCAAGGGACAGTCGGCTACGAGCAGTACTTC.

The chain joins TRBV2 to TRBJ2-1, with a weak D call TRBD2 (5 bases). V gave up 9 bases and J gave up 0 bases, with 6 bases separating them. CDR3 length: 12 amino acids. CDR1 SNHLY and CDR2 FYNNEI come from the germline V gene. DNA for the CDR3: TGTGCCAGGACTAACTCCTACAATGAGCAGTTCTTC. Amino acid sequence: CARTNSYNEQFF.

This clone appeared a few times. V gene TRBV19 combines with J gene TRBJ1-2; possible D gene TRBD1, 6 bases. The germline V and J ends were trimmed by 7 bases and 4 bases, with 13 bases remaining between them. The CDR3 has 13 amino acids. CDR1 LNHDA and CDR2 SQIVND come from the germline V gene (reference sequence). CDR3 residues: CASKAGQIYGYTF. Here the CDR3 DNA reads TGTGCCAGTAAAGCCGGACAGATCTATGGCTACACCTTC.

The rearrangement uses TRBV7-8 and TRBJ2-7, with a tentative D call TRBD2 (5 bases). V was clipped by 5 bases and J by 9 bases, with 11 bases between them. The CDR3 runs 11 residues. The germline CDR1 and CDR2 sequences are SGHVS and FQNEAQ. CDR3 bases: TGTGCCAGCAGCGGCGGGCCTGGGCAGTACTTC. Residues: CASSGGPGQYF.

CDR3 DNA: TGTGCCAGCAGCTTGTTAAGGACTAGCGGGCCCAAAAACATTCAGTACTTC. Protein sequence: CASSLLRTSGPKNIQYF. V usage is TRBV5-6 and J usage is TRBJ2-4; 11 bases line up with TRBD2. With V trimmed by 1 base and J by 2 bases, 5 bases remained unmatched. The CDR3 has 17 amino acids. The V gene's germline CDR1 is SGHDT and CDR2 YYEEEE.

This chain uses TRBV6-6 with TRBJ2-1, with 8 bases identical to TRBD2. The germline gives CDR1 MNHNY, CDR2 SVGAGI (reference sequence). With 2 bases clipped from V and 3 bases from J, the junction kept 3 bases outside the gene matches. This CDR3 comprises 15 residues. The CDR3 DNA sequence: TGTGCCAGCAGTTACGACCGGGAGGGCTACAATGAGCAGTTCTTC. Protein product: CASSYDREGYNEQFF.

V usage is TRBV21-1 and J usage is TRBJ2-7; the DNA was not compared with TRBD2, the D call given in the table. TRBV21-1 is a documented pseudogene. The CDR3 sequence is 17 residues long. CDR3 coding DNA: TGTGCCAGCAGCAAAGTCCCGGGACTAGCGGTAAGGGACGAGCAGTACTTC. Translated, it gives CASSKVPGLAVRDEQYF.

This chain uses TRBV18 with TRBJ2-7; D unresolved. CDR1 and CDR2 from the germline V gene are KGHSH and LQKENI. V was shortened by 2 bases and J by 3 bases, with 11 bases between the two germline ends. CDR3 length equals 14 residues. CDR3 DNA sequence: TGTGCCAGCTCACCAGCCCCTACCTACTACGAGCAGTACTTC. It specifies CASSPAPTYYEQYF.

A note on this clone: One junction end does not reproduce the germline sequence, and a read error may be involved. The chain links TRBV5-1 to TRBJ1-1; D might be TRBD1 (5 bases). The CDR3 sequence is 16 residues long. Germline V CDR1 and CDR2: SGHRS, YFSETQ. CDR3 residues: CASRLGSLTVNTEAFF. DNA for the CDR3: TGCGCCAGCAGATTGGGTAGCTTGACAGTGAACACTGAAGCTTTCTTT.

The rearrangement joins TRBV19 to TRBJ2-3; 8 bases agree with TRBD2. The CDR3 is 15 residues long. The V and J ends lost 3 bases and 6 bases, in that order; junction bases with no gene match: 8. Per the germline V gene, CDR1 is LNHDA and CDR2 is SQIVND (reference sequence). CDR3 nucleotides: TGTGCCAGTAGTATGACTAGCGTACTCGGGGATACGCAGTATTTT. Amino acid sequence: CASSMTSVLGDTQYF.

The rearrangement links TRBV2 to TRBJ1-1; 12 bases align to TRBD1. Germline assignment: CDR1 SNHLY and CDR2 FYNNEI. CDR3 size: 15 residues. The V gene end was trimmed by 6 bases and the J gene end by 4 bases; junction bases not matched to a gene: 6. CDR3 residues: CASRLGQGAGTEAFF. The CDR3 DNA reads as TGTGCCAGCAGGCTGGGACAGGGGGCGGGCACTGAAGCTTTCTTT.

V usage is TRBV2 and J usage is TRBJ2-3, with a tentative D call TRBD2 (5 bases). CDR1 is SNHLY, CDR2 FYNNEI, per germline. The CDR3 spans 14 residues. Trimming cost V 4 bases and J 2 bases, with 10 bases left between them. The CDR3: CASSGRLATDTQYF. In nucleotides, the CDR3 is TGTGCCAGCAGTGGTCGCCTAGCCACAGATACGCAGTATTTT.

CDR3 bases: TGTGCCTGGAGTGCCCAGGGAGGTCAGCCCCAGCATTTT. Translating it yields CAWSAQGGQPQHF. The chain combines TRBV30 with TRBJ1-5; possible D gene TRBD1, 5 bases. V lost 1 base, J lost 6 bases, and 10 bases lay in between. The CDR3 loop spans 13 amino acids. Germline V gene sequence: CDR1 GTSNPN, CDR2 SVGIG (reference sequence). The complete variable domain, with remaining parts taken from reference TRBV30 and TRBJ1-5, reads SQTIHQWPATLVQPVGSPLSLECTVEGTSNPNLYWYRQAAGRGLQLLFYSVGIGQISSEVPQNLSASRPQDRQFILSSKKLLLSDSGFYLCAWSAQGGQPQHFGDGTRLSIL.